This passage covers 7 T cell receptor beta chains from one sample sequenced in a study of blood T cell repertoires in COVID-19. Only in-frame clones appear in the TCRdb table, and some are missing; sequencing was by immunoSEQ multiplex PCR. The data hold about 240,000 clones, with approximately 80% observed a single time. Sequences were obtained from peripheral blood. These receptors were obtained from a young woman with acute or convalescent COVID-19.

This clone is a singleton in its sample. The chain joins TRBV28 to TRBJ1-1; D is perhaps TRBD1 (6 bases). The CDR3 is made up of 15 amino acids. The germline V gene has CDR1 MDHEN and CDR2 SYDVKM. V lost 3 bases to trimming and J lost 10 bases, with 21 bases between them. The chain's CDR3 is CASSFPAGALMGAFF. CDR3 coding DNA: TGTGCCAGCAGTTTCCCCGCAGGGGCCCTGATGGGAGCTTTCTTT.

V usage is TRBV14 and J usage is TRBJ2-3; weak D call: TRBD2 (6 bases). The germline V gene encodes CDR1 SGHDN and CDR2 FVKESK. There are 16 residues in the CDR3. V was cut by 4 bases and J by 0 bases, with 14 bases left in between. CDR3 sequence (DNA): TGTGCCAGCAGCCCCTTGGAGGGCCCGAGCACAGATACGCAGTATTTT. Translating it yields CASSPLEGPSTDTQYF.

The chain has TRBV6-5 and TRBJ1-2, with TRBD1 identical over 7 bases. The length of the CDR3 is 14 residues. Germline V gene lookup returns CDR1 MNHEY and CDR2 SVGAGI. With V trimmed by 2 bases and J by 2 bases, 2 bases remained unmatched. This chain's CDR3 is CASSYKQGNYGYTF. The DNA for the CDR3 is TGTGCCAGCAGTTACAAACAGGGGAACTATGGCTACACCTTC.

This clone has more than one count but fewer than ten. V and J are TRBV30 and TRBJ1-6; TRBD1 agrees at 8 bases. Germline-derived CDR1 and CDR2 are GTSNPN and SVGIG (reference sequence). This CDR3 has 14 residues. The V gene end was trimmed by 5 bases and the J gene end by 10 bases; junction bases not matched to a gene: 10. CDR3 DNA sequence: TGTGCCTGGCTCTCGACAGGGGAGTTCTCACCCCTCCACTTT. Protein: CAWLSTGEFSPLHF. Variable domain in full (rest from reference TRBV30 and TRBJ1-6): SQTIHQWPATLVQPVGSPLSLECTVEGTSNPNLYWYRQAAGRGLQLLFYSVGIGQISSEVPQNLSASRPQDRQFILSSKKLLLSDSGFYLCAWLSTGEFSPLHFGNGTRLTVT.

The chain couples TRBV29-1 to TRBJ2-7; 9 bases align to TRBD1. Per the germline V gene, CDR1 is SQVTM and CDR2 is ANQGSEA. The CDR3 is made up of 13 amino acids. V dropped 2 bases and J dropped 3; count of bases not matched to a gene: 2. The CDR3 sequence is CSVEMTGGYEQYF. The CDR3 DNA sequence: TGCAGCGTTGAAATGACAGGGGGCTACGAGCAGTACTTC.

This chain joins TRBV18 and TRBJ2-7; 12 nucleotides align to TRBD1. The CDR3 runs to 15 residues. Germline assignment: CDR1 KGHSH and CDR2 LQKENI. V trimming: 3 bases; J trimming: 3 bases; junction bases outside the gene matches: 3. In nucleotides, the CDR3 is TGTGCCAGCTCACCGGGGACAGGGGGCCTCTACGAGCAGTACTTC. Its protein is CASSPGTGGLYEQYF.

The V call is TRBV4-3, the J call TRBJ2-1; 11 nucleotides line up with TRBD1. Germline lookup yields CDR1 LGHNA and CDR2 YSLEER. There are 15 residues in the CDR3. Trimming removed 0 bases from V and 8 bases from J; junction bases left unmatched: 3. The DNA for the CDR3 is TGCGCCAGCAGCCAAGAAGGGACAGGGGGGGATGAGCAGTTCTTC. Amino acids: CASSQEGTGGDEQFF.